The 12 T cell receptor beta chains listed next were all sequenced from one sample in a study of cytomegalovirus exposure and HLA in healthy donors. TCRdb keeps only in-frame clones here, not all; method: immunoSEQ multiplex PCR. The data contain about 110,000 clones, almost 96% of them seen just once; the ten biggest clones take up roughly 0.66%. Source material: PBMCs. The receptors come from a woman aged 18-35 years in good health and CMV-seronegative.

The chain couples TRBV19 to TRBJ2-7, with 14 bases lining up with TRBD2. V lost 3 bases, J lost 3 bases, and 4 bases stayed unmatched. The length of the CDR3 is 16 residues. Germline CDR1 and CDR2: LNHDA and SQIVND (reference sequence). The CDR3 bases are TGTGCCAGTAGTATCGGACTAGCGGGGGGAGACTACGAGCAGTACTTC. Amino acids: CASSIGLAGGDYEQYF.

The genes are TRBV19 and TRBJ2-7, with 7 bases matching TRBD1. Germline CDR1 is LNHDA and CDR2 is SQIVND (reference sequence). The CDR3 extends over 14 amino acids. V lost 5 bases, J lost 0 bases, and 4 bases stayed unmatched. Here the CDR3 DNA reads TGTGCCAGTAGTCCGGGACAGTACTCCTACGAGCAGTACTTC. Amino acids: CASSPGQYSYEQYF.

J is TRBJ2-1 and V is TRBV27, with TRBD2 matching 7 bases. From germline, CDR1 is MNHEY and CDR2 SMNVEV (reference sequence). The CDR3 is 14 residues long. Trimming at V came to 5 bases and at J to 6 bases, leaving 7 bases not matched to a gene. CDR3 amino acids: CASSPGLTLNEQFF. The DNA of the CDR3 is TGTGCCAGCAGTCCGGGACTAACTCTCAATGAGCAGTTCTTC.

CDR3 nucleotide sequence: TGTGCCAGCAGTTTAAGGGGCGGACAGGAATATAATTCACCCCTCCACTTT. Amino acids: CASSLRGGQEYNSPLHF. The chain couples TRBV27 to TRBJ1-6; TRBD1 aligns across 7 bases. From germline, CDR1 is MNHEY and CDR2 SMNVEV (reference sequence). The CDR3 runs 17 residues. Germline trimming cut 2 bases from V and 4 bases from J; bases unmatched to any gene: 8.

This chain connects TRBV19 to TRBJ2-2, with D unclear. The germline CDR1 and CDR2 sequences are LNHDA and SQIVND (reference sequence). The CDR3 runs to 14 residues. Trimming removed 2 bases from V and 7 bases from J, with 11 bases in between. The CDR3 DNA sequence: TGTGCCAGTAGTATAAGTAGATATAACGGGGAGCTGTTTTTT. Residues: CASSISRYNGELFF. The full variable domain, completed using reference TRBV19 and TRBJ2-2, is DGGITQSPKYLFRKEGQNVTLSCEQNLNHDAMYWYRQDPGQGLRLIYYSQIVNDFQKGDIAEGYSVSREKKESFPLTVTSAQKNPTAFYLCASSISRYNGELFFGEGSRLTVL.

This clone was seen only once. The chain employs TRBV7-7 and TRBJ2-3, with D hard to call. This CDR3 is built from 15 residues. Germline V lookup: CDR1 SSHAT, CDR2 FNYEAQ (reference sequence). V was pared by 5 bases and J by 0 bases, with 12 bases between. The DNA of the CDR3 is TGTGCCAGCAGCGCAGGCCTGCCTAGCACAGATACGCAGTATTTT. This gives the protein CASSAGLPSTDTQYF.

This chain connects TRBV2 to TRBJ2-3; the match to TRBD2 covers 13 bases. The CDR3 is 16 amino acids. Trimming removed 4 bases from V and 5 bases from J; junction bases left unmatched: 6. Germline assignment: CDR1 SNHLY and CDR2 FYNNEI. The DNA for the CDR3 is TGTGCCAGCAGTGGGGGACTAGCGGGGAGGCAAGATACGCAGTATTTT. Its protein is CASSGGLAGRQDTQYF.

The V and J genes are TRBV19 and TRBJ1-1, with 8 bases fitting TRBD1. The CDR3 consists of 15 residues. CDR1 and CDR2 from the germline V gene are LNHDA and SQIVND (reference sequence). J was trimmed by 4 bases and V by 3 bases; bases with no gene match: 7. CDR3 DNA: TGTGCCAGTAGTATCCGGACAGGGCTGGGCACTGAAGCTTTCTTT. Its translation is CASSIRTGLGTEAFF.

The J gene is TRBJ1-2, the V gene TRBV19, with 7 bases matching TRBD1. CDR1 is LNHDA, CDR2 SQIVND, per germline (reference sequence). This CDR3 is built from 13 residues. The CDR3 here is CAASEGAVYGYTF. In DNA form, the CDR3 reads TGTGCAGCAAGCGAGGGGGCTGTCTATGGCTACACCTTC. Filled out from reference TRBV19 and TRBJ1-2, the complete variable domain reads DGGITQSPKYLFRKEGQNVTLSCEQNLNHDAMYWYRQDPGQGLRLIYYSQIVNDFQKGDIAEGYSVSREKKESFPLTVTSAQKNPTAFYLCAASEGAVYGYTFGSGTRLTVV.

This chain joins TRBV19 and TRBJ2-6, with D possibly being TRBD1 (5 bases). Germline V CDR1 and CDR2: LNHDA, SQIVND (reference sequence). The CDR3 is 16 residues long. The ends were cut back, 10 bases at V and 0 bases at J, with 16 bases in the middle. The CDR3 region is CATTVKKYSGANVLTF. CDR3 nucleotide sequence: TGTGCCACGACAGTTAAAAAATACTCTGGGGCCAACGTCCTGACTTTC.

This clone has just a few counts. The chain employs TRBV21-1 and TRBJ1-6; TRBD1 is taken as the D call from the table, unchecked against the DNA. TRBV21-1 counts as a pseudogene. CDR3 size: 17 residues. The CDR3 region has the DNA TGTGCCAGCAGCAAAATTAATTACAGGCACTATAATTCACCCCTCCACTTT. It is translated as CASSKINYRHYNSPLHF.

This clone appeared a single time. The V gene is TRBV6-6, the J gene TRBJ2-5, with 8 nucleotides matching TRBD2. The CDR3 extends over 14 amino acids. Germline CDR1 is MNHNY and CDR2 is SVGAGI (reference sequence). V trimming: 8 bases; J trimming: 4 bases; junction bases outside the gene matches: 9. CDR3 in DNA: TGTGCCAGCTGGCGGGGGGCCTTTATAGAGACCCAGTACTTC. Protein sequence: CASWRGAFIETQYF.